The 30 T cell receptor beta chains below were found in one sample sequenced in a study of cytomegalovirus exposure and HLA in healthy donors. Primers included in the PCR were 60 Vbeta and 13 Jbeta primers. Sequencing was performed with immunoSEQ multiplex PCR; in TCRdb, only in-frame clones are kept and a portion is missing. The table has about 100,000 clones, 75% to 90% seen once. The sample comprised PBMCs. The source of these receptors is a man aged 25 to 40 in good health and CMV-seronegative.

The gene calls are TRBV4-1 and TRBJ2-7, with 9 nucleotides matching TRBD1. The trim removed 0 bases at V and 3 bases at J, leaving 12 bases unmatched. Germline loops: CDR1 MGHRA, CDR2 YSYEKL. This CDR3 is built from 18 residues. The CDR3 DNA sequence: TGCGCCAGCAGCCAAGATAAAGCATTTAGGGGACAGGGCTACGAGCAGTACTTC. Protein: CASSQDKAFRGQGYEQYF.

The chain is built from TRBV7-6 and TRBJ1-4; 10 bases match TRBD1. Germline loops: CDR1 SGHVS, CDR2 FNYEAQ. The CDR3 has 17 residues. The ends lost 5 bases at V and 7 bases at J; junction bases unmatched: 13. In DNA form, the CDR3 reads TGTGCCAGCAGCCCCGGGACAGGGGCCATGACTTCTGAAAAACTGTTTTTT. It is translated as CASSPGTGAMTSEKLFF.

The rearrangement links TRBV10-1 to TRBJ2-7; tentative D call: TRBD1 (6 bases). CDR3 length: 15 amino acids. Germline V CDR1 and CDR2: WNHNN, SYGVQD (reference sequence). The V and J ends lost 0 bases and 4 bases respectively, with 13 bases between them. The CDR3 is CASSESGAGGYEQYF. The CDR3 coding sequence is TGCGCCAGCAGTGAGTCGGGGGCTGGAGGATACGAGCAGTACTTC.

This clone was seen more than once but under ten times. CDR3 amino acids: CASSQALADNTDTQYF. In DNA, the CDR3 is TGTGCCAGCAGCCAAGCCCTAGCGGATAACACAGATACGCAGTATTTT. The rearrangement uses TRBV4-2 and TRBJ2-3; 7 bases are a match to TRBD2. The germline V gene has CDR1 LGHNA and CDR2 YNFKEQ. V lost 1 base to trimming and J lost 2 bases; unmatched junction nucleotides: 6. This CDR3 is 16 amino acids long.

Only one count was recorded for this clone. The CDR3 sequence is CASSYEPGESYGYTF. The CDR3 bases are TGTGCCAGCAGTTACGAGCCGGGGGAAAGCTATGGCTACACCTTC. The chain carries TRBV6-6 and TRBJ1-2; weak D call: TRBD1 (5 bases). Germline assignment: CDR1 MNHNY and CDR2 SVGAGI (reference sequence). V was cut by 2 bases and J by 4 bases, with 14 bases left in between. CDR3 length: 15 residues.

The chain is built from TRBV13 and TRBJ2-7; 8 positions agree with TRBD1. This CDR3 has 16 residues. Trimming cost V 5 bases and J 3 bases; bases outside gene matches: 12. Germline values: CDR1 PRHDT, CDR2 FYEKMQ (reference sequence). The CDR3 is CASSPPGTGGFYEQYF. The CDR3 DNA reads as TGTGCCAGCAGCCCCCCCGGAACAGGGGGTTTCTACGAGCAGTACTTC.

This clone was found a few times. The chain couples TRBV28 to TRBJ1-5, with TRBD1 as a possible D gene (6 bases). The CDR3 consists of 14 residues. Trimming removed 6 bases at V and 3 bases at J, with 12 bases between. CDR1 is MDHEN, CDR2 SYDVKM, per germline. This chain's CDR3 is CASRENRDNQPQHF. The CDR3 DNA reads as TGTGCCAGCAGGGAAAACAGGGACAATCAGCCCCAGCATTTT.

The chain combines TRBV7-9 with TRBJ1-2; D might be TRBD1 (5 bases). Germline V lookup: CDR1 SEHNR, CDR2 FQNEAQ (reference sequence). The CDR3 loop spans 13 amino acids. V dropped 3 bases and J dropped 5 bases, with 10 bases sitting between them. The CDR3 DNA follows: TGTGCCAGCAGCTTGGGGGGAGGGTATGGCTACACCTTC. Its protein is CASSLGGGYGYTF.

This chain uses TRBV27 with TRBJ1-1; D is unresolved. The CDR3 sequence is 13 residues long. CDR1 and CDR2 (germline): MNHEY, SMNVEV (reference sequence). V shed 1 base and J shed 2 bases, with 5 bases lying between them. The CDR3 region is CASSLLVNTEAFF. CDR3 DNA: TGTGCCAGCAGTTTATTAGTAAACACTGAAGCTTTCTTT.

This clone has only one observation. The chain carries TRBV11-2 and TRBJ2-2; D remains unclear. Trimming took off 3 bases at V and 10 bases at J, with 15 bases between the two ends. This CDR3 contains 14 residues. CDR1 SGHAT and CDR2 FQNNGV come from the germline V gene. The CDR3 is CASSFGWLGPELFF. Here the CDR3 DNA reads TGTGCCAGCAGCTTCGGTTGGTTGGGCCCGGAGCTGTTTTTT.

The V and J genes are TRBV10-3 and TRBJ1-4, with D unclear. Trimming stripped 6 bases from V and 4 bases from J, with 12 bases between. This CDR3 is built from 14 residues. CDR1 is ENHRY and CDR2 is SYGVKD in the germline V gene. The CDR3 bases are TGTGCCATCAGGGAGGAACAAAGTAATGAAAAACTGTTTTTT. This encodes CAIREEQSNEKLFF.

This clone was detected a few times. The chain couples TRBV27 to TRBJ2-6; D unresolved. V shed 5 bases and J shed 1 base, with 18 bases lying between them. The V gene's germline CDR1 is MNHEY and CDR2 SMNVEV (reference sequence). The CDR3 consists of 18 residues. CDR3 in DNA: TGTGCCAGCAGTCCATATAGCCTCGTCAGTTCTGGGGCCAACGTCCTGACTTTC. Amino acid sequence: CASSPYSLVSSGANVLTF.

This clone showed up just once. The chain carries TRBV6-6 and TRBJ1-6; tentative D call: TRBD1 (6 bases). Trimming stripped 8 bases from V and 1 base from J, with 9 bases between. The germline CDR1 and CDR2 sequences are MNHNY and SVGAGI (reference sequence). The CDR3 runs 14 residues. This chain's CDR3 is CASRGGSYNSPLHF. The CDR3 DNA sequence: TGTGCCAGCCGAGGGGGTTCCTATAATTCACCCCTCCACTTT.

The rearrangement links TRBV25-1 to TRBJ1-5, with unresolved D. The ends were cut back, 4 bases at V and 4 bases at J, with 14 bases in the middle. The CDR3 covers 15 residues. The germline V gene has CDR1 MGHDK and CDR2 SYGVNS. The CDR3 coding sequence is TGTGCCAGCAGTGGTCGAACAGAGCCTAATCAGCCCCAGCATTTT. Translation: CASSGRTEPNQPQHF. Together with reference TRBV25-1 and TRBJ1-5, the CDR3 gives the full variable domain: EADIYQTPRYLVIGTGKKITLECSQTMGHDKMYWYQQDPGMELHLIHYSYGVNSTEKGDLSSESTVSRIRTEHFPLTLESARPSHTSQYLCASSGRTEPNQPQHFGDGTRLSIL.

V gene TRBV7-2 combines with J gene TRBJ2-1; 8 nucleotides align to TRBD1. The V gene's germline CDR1 is SGHTA and CDR2 FQGNSA. The length of the CDR3 is 12 residues. After removal of 5 bases from V and 7 bases from J, the junction contained 1 base not matched to a gene. CDR3 sequence (DNA): TGTGCCAGCAGCGGGACAGGAAATGAGCAGTTCTTC. Amino acid sequence: CASSGTGNEQFF.

The table lists this clone with a count of one. The gene calls are TRBV5-4 and TRBJ2-7; 9 bases match TRBD1. The ends lost 4 bases at V and 4 bases at J; junction bases unmatched: 6. CDR1 is SGHNT, CDR2 YYREEE, per germline (reference sequence). The CDR3 totals 14 residues. CDR3 in DNA: TGTGCCAGCAGCGTCGGGACAGGGAGGTACGAGCAGTACTTC. This encodes CASSVGTGRYEQYF.

This clone was seen just once. The V and J genes are TRBV19 and TRBJ1-5, with D tentatively TRBD1 (6 bases). V dropped 7 bases and J dropped 4 bases, with 17 bases sitting between them. Germline lookup yields CDR1 LNHDA and CDR2 SQIVND (reference sequence). CDR3 size: 15 residues. CDR3 in amino acids: CASNRRGQYNQPQHF. The CDR3 DNA sequence: TGTGCCAGTAATCGCCGCGGACAGTATAATCAGCCCCAGCATTTT.

The chain joins TRBV7-9 to TRBJ1-1; TRBD1 matches 8 bases. V trimming: 7 bases; J trimming: 1 base; junction bases outside the gene matches: 5. This CDR3 contains 14 residues. Germline V gene sequence: CDR1 SEHNR, CDR2 FQNEAQ (reference sequence). Written as DNA, the CDR3 is TGTGCCAGCACACCCCAGGGGGCGAACACTGAAGCTTTCTTT. Encoded protein: CASTPQGANTEAFF.

This clone has only a few counts. The chain employs TRBV30 and TRBJ1-5, with TRBD1 identical over 12 bases. Germline V gene sequence: CDR1 GTSNPN, CDR2 SVGIG (reference sequence). V lost 0 bases to trimming and J lost 7 bases; unmatched junction nucleotides: 7. CDR3 length: 16 amino acids. The CDR3 nucleotides read TGTGCCTGGAGTGTAGGGACAGGGGGCGTCCGGCAGCCCCAGCATTTT. Translated: CAWSVGTGGVRQPQHF.

This clone was detected only once. V usage is TRBV7-8 and J usage is TRBJ1-3, with TRBD1 as a possible D gene (6 bases). Germline-derived CDR1 and CDR2 are SGHVS and FQNEAQ. V lost 1 base and J 4 bases, leaving 8 bases between the germline ends. The CDR3 consists of 14 residues. The CDR3 bases are TGTGCCAGCAGCTTAGTTGGACAGGGAAACACCATATATTTT. Translated: CASSLVGQGNTIYF.

This sequence joins TRBV12-5 and TRBJ2-5; the match to TRBD1 covers 9 bases. After removal of 3 bases from V and 4 bases from J, the junction contained 9 bases not matched to a gene. CDR3 size: 16 residues. CDR1 and CDR2 (germline): LGHNT, FRNRAP. CDR3 in amino acids: CASGLGTGGLGETQYF. Here the CDR3 DNA reads TGTGCTAGTGGTTTAGGCACAGGGGGCCTTGGAGAGACCCAGTACTTC.

In DNA form, the CDR3 reads TGTGCCAGCAGCCAGTCTCCCTGGTTTGAGGCTGAGCAGTACTTC. Encoded protein: CASSQSPWFEAEQYF. The V call is TRBV6-5, the J call TRBJ2-7; no firm D call. Germline V gene data show CDR1 as MNHEY and CDR2 as SVGAGI. V gave up 6 bases and J gave up 7 bases, with 22 bases separating them. The CDR3 is made up of 15 amino acids.

The V gene is TRBV4-1, the J gene TRBJ2-1; 8 positions match TRBD2. The CDR3 sequence is 18 residues long. Losses at the gene ends were 0 bases for V and 0 bases for J; bases not matched to a gene: 7. Germline CDR1 reads MGHRA; CDR2 reads YSYEKL. CDR3 amino acids: CASSQDRNSGDSYNEQFF. CDR3 coding DNA: TGCGCCAGCAGCCAAGATAGAAATAGCGGGGACTCCTACAATGAGCAGTTCTTC.

V and J are TRBV11-3 and TRBJ2-1; 8 bases map to TRBD2. This CDR3 is 15 amino acids long. CDR1 and CDR2 (germline): SGHNT, YENEEA. V lost 3 bases to trimming and J lost 2 bases; unmatched junction nucleotides: 3. This CDR3 is CASSLLAGPYNEQFF. In DNA form, the CDR3 reads TGTGCCAGCAGCTTGTTAGCGGGGCCCTACAATGAGCAGTTCTTC.

This chain joins TRBV27 and TRBJ1-6, with TRBD1 matching over 7 bases. Germline CDR1 is MNHEY and CDR2 is SMNVEV (reference sequence). The CDR3 extends over 14 amino acids. V shed 4 bases and J 10 bases; nucleotides not matched to a gene: 7. CDR3 sequence (DNA): TGTGCCAGCAGTTCGTTGACAGGGCCCTCACCCCTCCACTTT. Its translation: CASSSLTGPSPLHF.

CDR3 DNA sequence: TGTGCCAGCAGCTTAGGCTCCAGTACAACTAATGAAAAACTGTTTTTT. Residues: CASSLGSSTTNEKLFF. The V gene is TRBV7-9, the J gene TRBJ1-4; no clear D. This CDR3 contains 16 residues. Germline CDR1 reads SEHNR; CDR2 reads FQNEAQ (reference sequence). V dropped 1 base and J dropped 0 bases, with 9 bases sitting between them. Filled out from reference TRBV7-9 and TRBJ1-4, the complete variable domain reads DTGVSQNPRHKITKRGQNVTFRCDPISEHNRLYWYRQTLGQGPEFLTYFQNEAQLEKSRLLSDRFSAERPKGSFSTLEIQRTEQGDSAMYLCASSLGSSTTNEKLFFGSGTQLSVL.

The CDR3 loop reads CASRNGRGSYNEQFF. The CDR3 DNA reads TGTGCCAGCAGAAATGGGAGGGGATCCTACAATGAGCAGTTCTTC. J is TRBJ2-1 and V is TRBV5-4; TRBD2 matches at 7 bases. From germline, CDR1 is SGHNT and CDR2 YYREEE (reference sequence). Trimming at V came to 5 bases and at J to 1 base, leaving 6 bases not matched to a gene. The CDR3 has 15 residues.

The chain carries TRBV18 and TRBJ1-5; D not resolved. The V and J ends lost 2 bases and 3 bases respectively, with 11 bases between them. Germline-derived CDR1 and CDR2 are KGHSH and LQKENI. The CDR3 consists of 15 residues. CDR3 protein: CASSPASRINQPQHF. The DNA for the CDR3 is TGTGCCAGCTCACCAGCATCTAGAATCAATCAGCCCCAGCATTTT.

V is TRBV28 and J is TRBJ2-1, with D perhaps TRBD2 (6 bases). V shed 0 bases and J shed 4 bases, with 10 bases lying between them. Looked up from germline, CDR1 is MDHEN and CDR2 is SYDVKM. The CDR3 sequence is 15 residues long. The CDR3 loop reads CASSLWGGLYNEQFF. The CDR3 DNA follows: TGTGCCAGCAGTTTATGGGGGGGACTTTACAATGAGCAGTTCTTC.

The chain joins TRBV25-1 to TRBJ2-1, with D perhaps TRBD1 (6 bases). Per the germline V gene, CDR1 is MGHDK and CDR2 is SYGVNS. The V gene lost 4 bases and the J gene lost 6 bases, with 13 bases spanning the gap. CDR3 size: 14 residues. The CDR3 DNA reads TGTGCCAGCAGTGTCTTGGGGGCGGCCAATGAGCAGTTCTTC. It codes for CASSVLGAANEQFF.